This record covers a single TCR beta chain. The source of the sample is a study of T cell repertoires in cytomegalovirus infection. Looking at the study overall: Both CMV infection and a matching HLA type were indicated by public TCR beta signatures.

V shed 3 bases and J 6 bases; nucleotides not matched to a gene: 8. The CDR3 has 15 amino acids. Germline V gives CDR1 LNHDA, CDR2 SQIVND (reference sequence). TCRdb passed the reads through MiXCR, listing each CDR3 protein once. The data contain about 230,000 distinct CDR3 sequences, roughly 22% of them seen just once; the ten biggest clones take up roughly 20%. Sequencing was done on a sample of CD8+ T cells from PBMCs. The source is a human donor in good health (CMV status not recorded). Some clones in this sample may be carry-over from other donors' samples. This chain links TRBV19 with TRBJ1-5, with 7 nucleotides matching TRBD1. The CDR3 region has the DNA TGTGCCAGTAGTATGGATGCCGACAGGGTTCAGCCCCAGCATTTT. Its protein product is CASSMDADRVQPQHF. Combining the CDR3 with reference TRBV19 and TRBJ1-5 gives the whole variable domain DGGITQSPKYLFRKEGQNVTLSCEQNLNHDAMYWYRQDPGQGLRLIYYSQIVNDFQKGDIAEGYSVSREKKESFPLTVTSAQKNPTAFYLCASSMDADRVQPQHFGDGTRLSIL.